The rows below give T cell receptor beta chains drawn from one sample of a study of blood T cell repertoires in COVID-19. TCRdb's copy holds only in-frame clones and misses some; the assay was immunoSEQ multiplex PCR. The table records a few hundred thousand clones, 86% of them present only once. The sample comprised peripheral blood. Every receptor here comes from a woman in her twenties or thirties with active or convalescent COVID-19. Both conserved end residues are trimmed from each CDR3. Some rows mark clone size as missing; the rest say once, few, many or name a class of expanded clone.

TRBV24-1,.,TRBJ1-1,ATSDPGGTEAF
TRBV10-3,.,TRBJ1-4,AISESLGSEKLF
TRBV6-5,.,TRBJ1-5,ASSQWTGKQPQH
TRBV4-3,.,TRBJ1-2,ASSQDALSPSGGYT
TRBV6-5,.,TRBJ2-2,ASSYSTGPGELF
TRBV19,.,TRBJ2-5,ASSIDLETQY
TRBV5-1,.,TRBJ2-7,ASSDRLAGAATYEQY
TRBV20-1,.,TRBJ2-5,SASILAPQETQY
TRBV5-6,.,TRBJ2-5,ASSPSGGLETQY
TRBV6-2/TRBV6-3,few,TRBJ2-2,ASSYYRGGELF
TRBV28,.,TRBJ2-2,ASSLNTGGGTGELF
TRBV5-4,.,TRBJ1-1,ASSLGSASTPDAF
TRBV2,.,TRBJ2-1,ASRQTGTPINNEQF
TRBV7-2,.,TRBJ1-2,ASSLRPAGNSYT